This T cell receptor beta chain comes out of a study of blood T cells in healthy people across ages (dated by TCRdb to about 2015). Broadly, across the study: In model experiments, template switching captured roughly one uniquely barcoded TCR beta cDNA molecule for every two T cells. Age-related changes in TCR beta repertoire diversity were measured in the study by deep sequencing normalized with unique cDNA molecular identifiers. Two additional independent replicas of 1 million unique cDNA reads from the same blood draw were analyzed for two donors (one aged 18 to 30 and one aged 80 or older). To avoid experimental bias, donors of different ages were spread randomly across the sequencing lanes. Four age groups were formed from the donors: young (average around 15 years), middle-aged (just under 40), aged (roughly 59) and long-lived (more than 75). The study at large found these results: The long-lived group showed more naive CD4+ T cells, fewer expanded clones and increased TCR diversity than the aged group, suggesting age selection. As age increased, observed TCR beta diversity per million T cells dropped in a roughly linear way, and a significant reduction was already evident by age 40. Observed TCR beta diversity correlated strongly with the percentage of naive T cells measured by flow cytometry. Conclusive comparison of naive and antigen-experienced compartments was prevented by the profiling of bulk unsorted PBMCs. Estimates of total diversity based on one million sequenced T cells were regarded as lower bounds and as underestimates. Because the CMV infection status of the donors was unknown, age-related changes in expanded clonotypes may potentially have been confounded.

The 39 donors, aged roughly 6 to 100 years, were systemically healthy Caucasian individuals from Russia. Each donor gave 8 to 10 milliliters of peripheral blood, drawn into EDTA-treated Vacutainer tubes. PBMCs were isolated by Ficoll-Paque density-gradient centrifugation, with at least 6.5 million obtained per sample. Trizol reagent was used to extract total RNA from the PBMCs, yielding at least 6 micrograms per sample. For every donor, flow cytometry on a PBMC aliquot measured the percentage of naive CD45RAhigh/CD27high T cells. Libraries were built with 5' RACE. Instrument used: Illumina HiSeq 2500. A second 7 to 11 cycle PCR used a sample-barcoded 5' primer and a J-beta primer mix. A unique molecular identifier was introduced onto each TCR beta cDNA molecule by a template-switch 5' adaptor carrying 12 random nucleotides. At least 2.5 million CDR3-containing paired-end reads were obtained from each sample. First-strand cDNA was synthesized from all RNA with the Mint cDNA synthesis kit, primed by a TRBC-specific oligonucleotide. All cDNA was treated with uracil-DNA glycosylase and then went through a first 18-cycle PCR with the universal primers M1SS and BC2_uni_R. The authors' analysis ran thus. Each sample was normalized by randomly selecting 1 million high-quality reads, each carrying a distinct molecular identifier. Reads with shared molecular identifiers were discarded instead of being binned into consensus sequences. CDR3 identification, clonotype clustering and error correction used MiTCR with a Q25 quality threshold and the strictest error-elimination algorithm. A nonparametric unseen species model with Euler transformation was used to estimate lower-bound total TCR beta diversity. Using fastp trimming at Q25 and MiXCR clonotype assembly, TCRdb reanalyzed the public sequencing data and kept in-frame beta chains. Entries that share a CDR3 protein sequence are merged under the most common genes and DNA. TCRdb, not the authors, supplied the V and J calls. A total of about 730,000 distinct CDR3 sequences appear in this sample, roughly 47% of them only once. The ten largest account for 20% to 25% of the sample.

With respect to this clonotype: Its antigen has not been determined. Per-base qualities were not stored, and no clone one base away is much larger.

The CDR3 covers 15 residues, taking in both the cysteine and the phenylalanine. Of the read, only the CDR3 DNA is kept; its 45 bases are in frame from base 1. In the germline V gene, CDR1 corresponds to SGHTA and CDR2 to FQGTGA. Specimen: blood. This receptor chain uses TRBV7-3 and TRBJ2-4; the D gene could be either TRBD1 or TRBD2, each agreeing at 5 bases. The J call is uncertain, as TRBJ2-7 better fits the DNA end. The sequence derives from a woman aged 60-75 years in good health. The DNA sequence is TGTGCCAGCAGCTTAAGTGGGGGATGGGAGTACGAGCAGTACTTC. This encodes CASSLSGGWEYEQYF.